This T cell receptor beta chain was identified in a study of blood T cells in healthy people across ages. The authors ran a second PCR of about 6 to 12 cycles using a sample-barcoded 5' primer and a J-beta primer mix. The template-switch adaptor, which had 12 random nucleotides, put a tag on each cDNA molecule. TCRdb processed the 5' RACE reads anew with MiXCR; each CDR3 protein has one entry. Of about 1.6 million distinct CDR3 sequences listed, about 35% are singletons. At least ten counts were recorded for this clonotype. Trimming removed 3 bases at V and 5 bases at J, with 20 bases between. The CDR3 runs 16 residues. Per the germline V gene, CDR1 is MNHNY and CDR2 is SVGAGI (reference sequence).

The chain uses TRBV6-6 and TRBJ2-7; D is ambiguous. This receptor was obtained from a woman aged 25-40 years in good health. Sequenced input: blood. The DNA of the CDR3 is TGTGCCAGCAGTTATCGTTTGGCATGGCAGGTCCACGAGCAGTACTTC. Amino acids: CASSYRLAWQVHEQYF.